What follows is one TCR beta chain and its context. The antigen is undetermined. The data belong to a study of T cells expressing NK-cell markers. The overall study: Investigators obtained TCR beta repertoires from sorted CD3+CD56+NKG2C+, CD3+CD56+NKG2C- and CD3+CD56-NKG2C+ T cells. The study's findings and limits: HCMV specificity of expanded NKG2C+ T cell clones remained unclear. Researchers report these clonotypes also headed the CD3+CD56-NKG2C+ fraction in a handful of donors.

CDR3 length equals 15 residues. Germline loops: CDR1 DFQATT, CDR2 SNEGSKA (reference sequence). TCRdb reprocessed the 5' RACE reads and reports one entry per CDR3 protein, with no DNA. This sample's table has about 300,000 distinct CDR3 sequences. The material sequenced was blood T cells: a sorted CD56 or NKG2C T cell subset, CD4+ or CD8+ T cells, or bulk PBMC T cells (not recorded which). The receptor was isolated from a woman aged 18 to 75 in good health. The rearrangement uses TRBV20-1 and TRBJ2-7. The CDR3: CSARDRSSGGFEQYF.